The sequence of this T cell receptor (beta chain) was determined in a study of neurological immune-mediated disorders. Time point in this sample: longitudinal time-point 2. It was from 2 million PBMCs stored at -80 C that the unsorted libraries were obtained. The cDNA was synthesized by means of template-switch 5'RACE, which was carried out with 10-nucleotide random UMIs. TCRdb reprocessed the 5' RACE reads via MiXCR and lists one record per CDR3 protein. Among some 30,000 distinct CDR3 sequences listed, about an eighth were seen once. The ends lost 6 bases at V and 7 bases at J; junction bases unmatched: 9. This CDR3 contains 14 residues. The sample holds many counts of this clonotype.

Specimen: PBMCs. The receptor comes from a woman aged 40 to 50 in good health. The chain employs TRBV12-3 or TRBV12-4 and TRBJ1-1; 9 bases agree with TRBD1. The CDR3 here is CASRSGTGHLEAFF. Written as DNA, the CDR3 is TGTGCCAGCAGATCCGGGACAGGGCACCTTGAAGCTTTCTTT.